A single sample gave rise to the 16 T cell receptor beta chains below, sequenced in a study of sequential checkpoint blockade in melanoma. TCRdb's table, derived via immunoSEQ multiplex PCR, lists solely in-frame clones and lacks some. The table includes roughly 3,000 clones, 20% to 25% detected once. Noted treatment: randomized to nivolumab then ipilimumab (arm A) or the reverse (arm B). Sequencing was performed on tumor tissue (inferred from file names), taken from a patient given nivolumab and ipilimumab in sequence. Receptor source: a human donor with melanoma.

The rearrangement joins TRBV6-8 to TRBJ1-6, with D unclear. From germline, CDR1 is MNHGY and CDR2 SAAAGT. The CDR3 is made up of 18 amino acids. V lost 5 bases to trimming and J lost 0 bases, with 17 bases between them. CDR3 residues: CASSPRQDQSSYNSPLHF. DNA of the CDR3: TGTGCCAGCAGTCCACGCCAGGACCAAAGCTCCTATAATTCACCCCTCCACTTT.

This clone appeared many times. The CDR3 DNA sequence: TGTGCCAGCAGCTCGGACAGGGGCTCCTACAATGAGCAGTTCTTC. As protein: CASSSDRGSYNEQFF. The chain links TRBV11-3 to TRBJ2-1; 9 positions agree with TRBD1. The V segment lost 4 bases and the J segment 0 bases; nucleotides outside the gene matches: 1. Germline assignment: CDR1 SGHNT and CDR2 YENEEA. This CDR3 has 15 amino acids.

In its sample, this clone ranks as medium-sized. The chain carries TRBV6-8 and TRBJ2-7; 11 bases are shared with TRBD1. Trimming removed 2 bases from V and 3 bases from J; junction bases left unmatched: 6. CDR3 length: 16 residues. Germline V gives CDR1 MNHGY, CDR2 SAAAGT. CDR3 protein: CASSYELGTGGYEQYF. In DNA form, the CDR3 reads TGTGCCAGCAGTTACGAACTTGGGACAGGGGGCTACGAGCAGTACTTC.

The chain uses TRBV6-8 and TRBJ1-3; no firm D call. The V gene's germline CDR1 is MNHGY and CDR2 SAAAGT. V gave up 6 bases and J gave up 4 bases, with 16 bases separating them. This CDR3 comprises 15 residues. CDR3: CASSSPLVTGNTIYF. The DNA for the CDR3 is TGTGCCAGCAGCTCGCCATTGGTCACAGGAAACACCATATATTTT.

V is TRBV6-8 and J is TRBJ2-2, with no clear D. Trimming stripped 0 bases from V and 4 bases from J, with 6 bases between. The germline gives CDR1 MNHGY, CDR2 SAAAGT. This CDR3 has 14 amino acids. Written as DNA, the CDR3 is TGTGCCAGCAGTTACTCGGGCCGCACCGGGGAGCTGTTTTTT. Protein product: CASSYSGRTGELFF.

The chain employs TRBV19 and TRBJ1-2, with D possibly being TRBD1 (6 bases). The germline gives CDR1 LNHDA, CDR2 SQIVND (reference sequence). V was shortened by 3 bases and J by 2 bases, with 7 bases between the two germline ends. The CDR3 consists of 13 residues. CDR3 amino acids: CASSMGANYGYTF. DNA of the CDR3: TGTGCCAGTAGTATGGGGGCGAACTATGGCTACACCTTC.

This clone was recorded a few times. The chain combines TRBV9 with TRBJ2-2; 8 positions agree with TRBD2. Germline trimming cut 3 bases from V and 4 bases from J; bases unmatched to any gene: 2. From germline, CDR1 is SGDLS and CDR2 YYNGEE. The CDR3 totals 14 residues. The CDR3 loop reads CASSGGGRTGELFF. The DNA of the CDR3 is TGTGCCAGCAGCGGCGGGGGGCGCACCGGGGAGCTGTTTTTT.

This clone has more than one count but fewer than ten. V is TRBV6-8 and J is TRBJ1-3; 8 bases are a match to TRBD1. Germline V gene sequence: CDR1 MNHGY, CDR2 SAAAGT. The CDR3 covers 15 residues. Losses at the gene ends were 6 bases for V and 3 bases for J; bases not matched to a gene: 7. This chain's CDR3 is CASSRDGTGGNTIYF. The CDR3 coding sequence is TGTGCCAGCAGCCGGGACGGGACAGGTGGAAACACCATATATTTT.

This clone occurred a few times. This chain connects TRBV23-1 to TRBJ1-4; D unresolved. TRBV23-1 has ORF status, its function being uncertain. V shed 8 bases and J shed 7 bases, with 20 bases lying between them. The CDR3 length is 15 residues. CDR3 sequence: CASRPVGKGREKLFF. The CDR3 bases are TGCGCCAGCCGGCCCGTGGGTAAGGGTCGTGAAAAACTGTTTTTT.

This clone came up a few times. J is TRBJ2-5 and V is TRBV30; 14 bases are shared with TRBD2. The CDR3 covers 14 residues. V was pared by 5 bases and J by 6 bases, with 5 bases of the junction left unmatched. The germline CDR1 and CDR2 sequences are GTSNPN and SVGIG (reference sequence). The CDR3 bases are TGTGCCTGGGCCGGGACTAGCGGGGGACAGACCCAGTACTTC. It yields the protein CAWAGTSGGQTQYF.

The CDR3 DNA is TGTGCCAGCTCACGCACCGGGACGGGGCAGAGGGGAGAAAAACTGTTTTTT. Amino acids: CASSRTGTGQRGEKLFF. This chain connects TRBV18 to TRBJ1-4; a possible D gene is TRBD1 (5 bases). There are 17 residues in the CDR3. The ends were cut back, 4 bases at V and 8 bases at J, with 23 bases in the middle. Looked up from germline, CDR1 is KGHSH and CDR2 is LQKENI.

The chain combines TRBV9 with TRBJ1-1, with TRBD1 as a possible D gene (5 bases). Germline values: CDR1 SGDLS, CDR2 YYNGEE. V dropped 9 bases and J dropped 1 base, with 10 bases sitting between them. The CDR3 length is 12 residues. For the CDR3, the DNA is TGTGCCACCTCTAGGGGGAACACTGAAGCTTTCTTT. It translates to CATSRGNTEAFF.

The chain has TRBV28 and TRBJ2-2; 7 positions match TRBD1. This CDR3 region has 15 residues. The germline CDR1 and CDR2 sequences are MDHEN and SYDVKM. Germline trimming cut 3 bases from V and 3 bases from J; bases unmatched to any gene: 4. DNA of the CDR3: TGTGCCAGCAGTTTCTCACAGGGGTACACCGGGGAGCTGTTTTTT. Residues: CASSFSQGYTGELFF.

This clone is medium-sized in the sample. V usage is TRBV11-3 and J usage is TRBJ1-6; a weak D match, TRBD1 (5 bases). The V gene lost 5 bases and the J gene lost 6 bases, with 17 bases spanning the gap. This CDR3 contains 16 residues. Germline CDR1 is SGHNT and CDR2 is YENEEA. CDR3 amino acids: CASSPTVGQRNSPLHF. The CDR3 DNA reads TGTGCCAGCAGCCCAACAGTGGGGCAGCGTAATTCACCCCTCCACTTT. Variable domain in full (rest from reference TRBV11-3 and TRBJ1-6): EAGVVQSPRYKIIEKKQPVAFWCNPISGHNTLYWYLQNLGQGPELLIRYENEEAVDDSQLPKDRFSAERLKGVDSTLKIQPAELGDSAVYLCASSPTVGQRNSPLHFGNGTRLTVT.

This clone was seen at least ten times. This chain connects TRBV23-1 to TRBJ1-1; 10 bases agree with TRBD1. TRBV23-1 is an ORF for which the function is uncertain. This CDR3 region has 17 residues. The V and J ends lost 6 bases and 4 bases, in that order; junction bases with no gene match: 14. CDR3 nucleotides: TGCGCCAGCAGCCAGGCCGGGACAGGGGTCTCGGGCACTGAAGCTTTCTTT. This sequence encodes CASSQAGTGVSGTEAFF.

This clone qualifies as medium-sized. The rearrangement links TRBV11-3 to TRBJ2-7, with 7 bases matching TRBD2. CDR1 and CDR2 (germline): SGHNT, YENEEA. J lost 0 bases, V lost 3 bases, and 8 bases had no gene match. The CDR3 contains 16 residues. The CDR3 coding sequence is TGTGCCAGCAGCTTTGGGTTGGGGGGGACCTCCTACGAGCAGTACTTC. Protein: CASSFGLGGTSYEQYF.